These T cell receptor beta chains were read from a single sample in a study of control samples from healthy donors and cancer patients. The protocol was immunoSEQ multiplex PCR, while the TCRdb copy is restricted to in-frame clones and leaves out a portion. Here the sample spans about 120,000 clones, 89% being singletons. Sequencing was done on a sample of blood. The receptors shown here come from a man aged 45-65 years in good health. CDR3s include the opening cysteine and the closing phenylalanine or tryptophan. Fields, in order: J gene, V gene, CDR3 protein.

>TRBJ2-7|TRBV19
CASSIPGRNNYEQYF
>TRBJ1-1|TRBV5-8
CASSLGSYTEAFF
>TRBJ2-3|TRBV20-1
CSASTPVGRALADTQYF
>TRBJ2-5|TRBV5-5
CASSFQPQETQYF
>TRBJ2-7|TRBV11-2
CASSLDEGVTGFGDEQYF
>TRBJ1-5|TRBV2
CASSEALRGYSNQPQHF
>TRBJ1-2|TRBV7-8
CASSLASSGYSYTF
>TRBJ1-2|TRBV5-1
CASSLEGLTGYTF
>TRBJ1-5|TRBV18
CASSPPNKSGGRQPQHF
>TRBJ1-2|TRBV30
CAWRGSGTAVYGYTF
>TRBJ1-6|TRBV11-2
CATLGGAANSPLHF
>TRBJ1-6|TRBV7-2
CASTQNNSPLHF
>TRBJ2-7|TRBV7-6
CASSLSSGSSYEQYF
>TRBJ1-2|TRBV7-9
CASSLESYGYTF
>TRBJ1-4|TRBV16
CASSRTGGSHEKLFF
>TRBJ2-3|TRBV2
CASSEAGGEDTQYF
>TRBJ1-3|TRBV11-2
CASSPPGTFNSGNTIYF
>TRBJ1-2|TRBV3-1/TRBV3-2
CASSQGPVNYGYTF
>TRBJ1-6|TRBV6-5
CASSSNQLYNSPLHF
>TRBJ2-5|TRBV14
CASSQTSGRLETQYF
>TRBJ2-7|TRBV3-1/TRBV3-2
CASSKSDREQYF
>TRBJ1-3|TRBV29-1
CSVGVYRFSGNTIYF
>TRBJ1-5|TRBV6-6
CASRPPGQGHQPQHF
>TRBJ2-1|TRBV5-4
CASSLKGGGTEQFF
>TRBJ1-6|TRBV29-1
CSVSSQGDSPLHF
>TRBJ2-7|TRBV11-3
CASSPGSGEQYF
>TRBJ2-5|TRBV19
CASTRDAGGTQYF
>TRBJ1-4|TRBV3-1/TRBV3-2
CASSSHGGGEKLFF